This TCR beta chain originates from a study of blood T cell repertoires in COVID-19. The overall study: Whether acute or convalescent, the COVID-19 samples came from the United States, Italy and Spain. In each case, the material was cDNA or gDNA derived from T cells, B-cell-depleted T cells, or PBMCs.

The V and J ends lost 0 bases and 2 bases respectively, with 19 bases between them. This CDR3 contains 19 residues. The V gene's germline CDR1 is LGHNA and CDR2 YNFKEQ. In the original processing: Amplified reference gene primers provided the basis for estimating nucleated cell counts. This table comes from immunoSEQ multiplex PCR, and its TCRdb copy is limited to in-frame clones, with some not included. D and trimming come from the DNA, and the V and J calls and clone size come from that table. The table lists around 98,000 clones, around 80% of them singletons. The chain has TRBV4-2 and TRBJ1-4; tentative D call: TRBD1 (6 bases). The receptor comes from a man between 65 and 79 years old with acute or convalescent COVID-19. Sample: peripheral blood. The CDR3 DNA reads as TGTGCCAGCAGCCAAGAGGGGGCCCCGGGGCCGGGGACTAATGAAAAACTGTTTTTT. Translated, it gives CASSQEGAPGPGTNEKLFF.